These T cell receptor beta chains were read from a single sample in a study of human T cells and chemical hapten exposure. TCRdb recomputed calls from the RACE reads with MiXCR, one row per CDR3 protein. The sample lists some 300,000 distinct CDR3 sequences, approximately 5% occurring once. This specimen was whole blood, taken in connection with sensitization to the hapten diphenylcyclopropenone (DPC). The receptors stem from a woman aged 18-29 years with alopecia areata. Some clones in this sample may be carry-over from other donors' samples. Each CDR3 is given with its conserved first and last residue. Fields, in order: D gene, J gene, V gene, clone size, CDR3 DNA, CDR3 protein. A D gene is named only where the DNA matches it firmly. Part of the rows lack a size; the others show once, few, many or a class for expanded clones.

-	TRBJ1-2	TRBV4-1	few	TGCGCCAGCAGCCAGATAGAAGGGAACTATGGCTACACCTTC	CASSQIEGNYGYTF
-	TRBJ1-5	TRBV6-5	many	TGTGCCAGCAGTTACAGGGTAGGAGACCAGCCCCAGCATTTT	CASSYRVGDQPQHF
-	TRBJ2-5	TRBV25-1	-	TGTGCCACCTCCCTTTCGGAGACCCAGTACTTC	CATSLSETQYF
-	TRBJ2-2	TRBV19	-	TGTGCCAGTAGGCTCGAGGGAGTGTCCCTTTTTGGGGAGCTGTTTTTT	CASRLEGVSLFGELFF
-	TRBJ2-1	TRBV11-1	-	TGTGCCAGCAGCTTAGACGGGGGAGAGGGGTACAATGAGCAGTTCTTC	CASSLDGGEGYNEQFF
TRBD2	TRBJ2-2	TRBV3-1	few	TGTGCCAGCAGCCAAAGCTTGGCGGGGGGGCCCCCGGGCACCGGGGAGCTGTTTTTT	CASSQSLAGGPPGTGELFF
-	TRBJ1-1	TRBV29-1	many	TGCAGCGTTGAAGTTGGGACTGAAGCTTTCTTT	CSVEVGTEAFF
-	TRBJ1-4	TRBV12-3/TRBV12-4	many	TGTGCCAGCAGCCCGGGACGGTCTAATGAAAAACTGTTTTTT	CASSPGRSNEKLFF
-	TRBJ1-3	TRBV7-3	-	TGTGCCAGCAGCTTAACGGTACAAAGCTCTGGAAACACCATATATTTT	CASSLTVQSSGNTIYF
-	TRBJ1-2	TRBV7-9	many	TGTGCCAGCAGCCCTCGGATCGCTTGGGGCTACACCTTC	CASSPRIAWGYTF
TRBD2	TRBJ2-5	TRBV5-1	many	TGCGCCAGCAGCTTGGCCACGCTAGCGGGGGGTCTCCAAGAGACCCAGTACTTC	CASSLATLAGGLQETQYF
TRBD1	TRBJ1-2	TRBV2	-	TGTGCCAGCAGTGGACAGGGGCGACTCCAGGGCTACACCTTC	CASSGQGRLQGYTF
TRBD1	TRBJ1-2	TRBV5-6	many	TGTGCCAGCAGCTTGGCAGGGGGCGATAACTATGGCTACACCTTC	CASSLAGGDNYGYTF
TRBD1	TRBJ1-2	TRBV6-2/TRBV6-3	few	TGTGCCAGCACGGATAACAGGGGCCCCGGCGGGTATGGCTACACCTTC	CASTDNRGPGGYGYTF
TRBD2	TRBJ2-3	TRBV4-1	-	TGCGCCAGCAGCCAAGACCAGCGGGGGCCCACAGATACGCAGTATTTT	CASSQDQRGPTDTQYF
TRBD2	TRBJ2-4	TRBV6-5	few	TGTGCCAGCAGTTACTCTGGGCTAGCGGCCCTCACCCGAGGGGACATTCAGTACTTC	CASSYSGLAALTRGDIQYF
-	TRBJ1-1	TRBV7-2	few	TGTGCCAGCAGCTTATTCCCCGACGGCAACACTGAAGCTTTCTTT	CASSLFPDGNTEAFF
-	TRBJ2-3	TRBV9	-	TGTGCCAGCAGCCAAAACAAACGGGGCACAGATACGCAGTATTTT	CASSQNKRGTDTQYF
-	TRBJ1-1	TRBV7-2	many	TGTGCCAGCAGCTTAGCGGGACGGTCGAGAACTGAAGCTTTCTTT	CASSLAGRSRTEAFF
TRBD1	TRBJ1-5	TRBV6-1	-	TGTGCCAGCAGTGAAGAGACAGGGGTTATACAGCATTTT	CASSEETGVIQHF
TRBD1	TRBJ2-7	TRBV4-2	many	TGTGCCAGCAGCCAAACTCCCGACAGGGTAGGCTACGAGCAGTACTTC	CASSQTPDRVGYEQYF
TRBD1	TRBJ1-1	TRBV7-3	-	TGTGCCAGCAGCTCTCCGGACAGGGGAGTGAACACTGAAGCTTTCTTT	CASSSPDRGVNTEAFF
TRBD1	TRBJ2-3	TRBV10-3	-	TGTGCCATCAGTGAAAGACAGGGGACTTCCACAGATACGCAGTATTTT	CAISERQGTSTDTQYF
TRBD1	TRBJ2-6	TRBV5-1	many	TGCGCCAGCAGCTTGAAGATAACAGGGGGCTTAGACTCTGGGGCCAACGTCCTGACTTTC	CASSLKITGGLDSGANVLTF
-	TRBJ1-1	TRBV20-1	many	TGCAGTGCTAGTAGCTCTTTTGAGATGAACACTGAAGCTTTCTTT	CSASSSFEMNTEAFF
TRBD1	TRBJ1-1	TRBV5-1	many	TGCGCCAGCAGCGCCACGACAGGGTACGAAATGAACACTGAAGCTTTCTTT	CASSATTGYEMNTEAFF
TRBD2	TRBJ2-3	TRBV6-4	many	TGTGCCAGCAGTACAAGCGGGGGAGGCACAGATACGCAGTATTTT	CASSTSGGGTDTQYF
-	TRBJ1-1	TRBV5-1	many	TGCGCCAGCACGGCATGCCCCCTTTCCGGCACTGAAGCTTTCTTT	CASTACPLSGTEAFF
TRBD1	TRBJ2-1	TRBV9	many	TGTGCCAGCAGCCATCCCGGGACAGGGGCGTACAATGAGCAGTTCTTC	CASSHPGTGAYNEQFF
TRBD1	TRBJ2-7	TRBV3-1	few	TGTGCCAGCAGCCAAGATGGTCCAGGGGGCCGGCGCGAGCAGTACTTC	CASSQDGPGGRREQYF
-	TRBJ2-1	TRBV29-1	-	TGCAGCGTTGAAACCCAAGGAGCATTAGGTTTTGGCAATGAGCAGTTCTTC	CSVETQGALGFGNEQFF
-	TRBJ1-3	TRBV19	-	TGTGCCAGTGGCCGGGACAACTCTGGAAACACCATATATTTT	CASGRDNSGNTIYF
TRBD1	TRBJ2-1	TRBV20-1	-	TGCAGTGCTGGGACAGGGGGCTACAATGAGCAGTTCTTC	CSAGTGGYNEQFF